Shown below are 25 T cell receptor beta chains from a single sample sequenced in a study of cytomegalovirus exposure and HLA in healthy donors. In the PCR, 60 Vbeta and 13 Jbeta primers were used. Method: immunoSEQ multiplex PCR; TCRdb's copy keeps in-frame clones and lacks some. The profile shows tens of thousands of clones, about 85% of them singletons. The sequenced sample was PBMCs. These TCRs come from a female donor in good health and CMV-seronegative.

There are a few counts of this clone. The chain is built from TRBV28 and TRBJ2-7; 7 bases align to TRBD1. This CDR3 contains 14 residues. Per the germline V gene, CDR1 is MDHEN and CDR2 is SYDVKM. V lost 10 bases and J lost 4; bases outside the gene matches: 13. CDR3 coding DNA: TGTGCCACCTTACATGGAGGCAGGGGGTACGAGCAGTACTTC. Translating gives CATLHGGRGYEQYF.

The chain is built from TRBV6-5 and TRBJ2-3; 7 bases align to TRBD2. With V trimmed by 1 base and J by 2 bases, 6 bases remained unmatched. The CDR3 totals 16 residues. The germline gives CDR1 MNHEY, CDR2 SVGAGI. CDR3: CASSYYGGSSTDTQYF. Here the CDR3 DNA reads TGTGCCAGCAGTTACTATGGCGGGAGCTCCACAGATACGCAGTATTTT.

The chain combines TRBV7-2 with TRBJ1-5; 9 bases agree with TRBD1. CDR1 and CDR2 from the germline V gene are SGHTA and FQGNSA. This CDR3 spans 15 amino acids. The V gene end was trimmed by 1 base and the J gene end by 4 bases; junction bases not matched to a gene: 2. The CDR3 DNA reads TGTGCCAGCAGCTTAGGAGGGACAGGGAATCAGCCCCAGCATTTT. Encoded protein: CASSLGGTGNQPQHF.

This chain connects TRBV2 to TRBJ2-4, with 7 bases fitting TRBD1. V trimming: 6 bases; J trimming: 4 bases; junction bases outside the gene matches: 12. The CDR3 has 16 residues. Germline CDR1 and CDR2: SNHLY and FYNNEI. The CDR3 DNA reads TGTGCCAGCAGCAATTTCAGGGGGACCAGGAAAAACATTCAGTACTTC. Its protein is CASSNFRGTRKNIQYF. Complete variable domain (other parts from reference TRBV2 and TRBJ2-4): EPEVTQTPSHQVTQMGQEVILRCVPISNHLYFYWYRQILGQKVEFLVSFYNNEISEKSEIFDDQFSVERPDGSNFTLKIRSTKLEDSAMYFCASSNFRGTRKNIQYFGAGTRLSVL.

This clone occurred once. The CDR3: CASSWGQVNTGELFF. As DNA, the CDR3 is TGTGCCAGCAGCTGGGGACAGGTGAACACCGGGGAGCTGTTTTTT. V and J are TRBV6-1 and TRBJ2-2; 8 positions match TRBD1. The V segment lost 6 bases and the J segment 1 base; nucleotides outside the gene matches: 4. The CDR3 has 15 amino acids. From germline, CDR1 is MNHNS and CDR2 SASEGT.

The rearrangement uses TRBV4-3 and TRBJ2-1; possibly TRBD2 for D (5 bases). V was trimmed by 0 bases and J by 7 bases, leaving 16 bases between them. From germline, CDR1 is LGHNA and CDR2 YSLEER. The CDR3 contains 16 residues. CDR3 protein: CASSQDAGISLNEQFF. The CDR3 nucleotides read TGCGCCAGCAGCCAAGACGCCGGGATCAGTCTGAATGAGCAGTTCTTC.

This chain connects TRBV2 to TRBJ2-6; TRBD1 is a possible D gene (6 bases). The germline V and J ends were trimmed by 7 bases and 4 bases, with 23 bases remaining between them. The CDR3 runs to 18 residues. CDR1 is SNHLY, CDR2 FYNNEI, per germline. CDR3 sequence (DNA): TGTGCCAGCACCCGTACCGGGACAAAGGTCTCCGGGGCCAACGTCCTGACTTTC. Translation: CASTRTGTKVSGANVLTF.

This clone was seen a single time. V is TRBV10-2 and J is TRBJ2-7; D perhaps matches TRBD1 (8 bases). With 4 bases removed from V and 4 bases from J, the gap between germline ends came to 29 bases. CDR3 length equals 19 residues. The germline gives CDR1 WSHSY, CDR2 SAAADI. Here the CDR3 reads CASSVWTGFRRWGGYEQYF. CDR3 nucleotides: TGCGCCAGCAGTGTTTGGACAGGGTTCAGACGGTGGGGGGGTTACGAGCAGTACTTC.

The chain has TRBV6-5 and TRBJ2-7; TRBD1 matches at 9 bases. With V trimmed by 2 bases and J by 3 bases, 5 bases remained unmatched. Germline V gene data show CDR1 as MNHEY and CDR2 as SVGAGI. CDR3 length: 15 residues. CDR3 DNA: TGTGCCAGCAGTTACGACAGGGGGAGCCGCTACGAGCAGTACTTC. It translates to CASSYDRGSRYEQYF.

The chain recombines TRBV7-3 with TRBJ2-7; TRBD1 is a possible D gene (5 bases). Germline V gene lookup returns CDR1 SGHTA and CDR2 FQGTGA. There are 15 residues in the CDR3. The germline V and J ends were trimmed by 1 base and 4 bases, with 14 bases remaining between them. The CDR3 reads CASSLRSGRDYEQYF. CDR3 DNA sequence: TGTGCCAGCAGCTTAAGGTCGGGCAGGGATTACGAGCAGTACTTC.

The chain links TRBV7-9 to TRBJ2-7; D might be TRBD2 (5 bases). Germline lookup yields CDR1 SEHNR and CDR2 FQNEAQ (reference sequence). The ends were cut back, 5 bases at V and 6 bases at J, with 14 bases in the middle. The CDR3 runs 13 residues. In DNA, the CDR3 is TGTGCCAGCAGCCCTGGAGGCACTCCCGAGCAGTACTTC. It codes for CASSPGGTPEQYF. The full variable domain, rest sourced from reference TRBV7-9 and TRBJ2-7, is DTGVSQNPRHKITKRGQNVTFRCDPISEHNRLYWYRQTLGQGPEFLTYFQNEAQLEKSRLLSDRFSAERPKGSFSTLEIQRTEQGDSAMYLCASSPGGTPEQYFGPGTRLTVT.

This sequence joins TRBV9 and TRBJ2-7, with a weak D call TRBD2 (6 bases). Germline V gene lookup returns CDR1 SGDLS and CDR2 YYNGEE. V lost 0 bases, J lost 2 bases, and 9 bases lay in between. The CDR3 consists of 14 residues. The CDR3 is CASSVAGDPYEQYF. Written as DNA, the CDR3 is TGTGCCAGCAGCGTAGCGGGAGATCCCTACGAGCAGTACTTC.

The chain employs TRBV27 and TRBJ2-3, with D unclear. V lost 1 base and J lost 2, with 10 bases in between. The CDR3 totals 15 residues. Germline-derived CDR1 and CDR2 are MNHEY and SMNVEV (reference sequence). The CDR3 loop is CASSLYRGPTDTQYF. CDR3 in DNA: TGTGCCAGCAGTTTATATCGAGGTCCCACAGATACGCAGTATTTT.

The J gene is TRBJ2-3, the V gene TRBV27; the D is unclear. V was shortened by 5 bases and J by 2 bases, with 11 bases between the two germline ends. Per the germline V gene, CDR1 is MNHEY and CDR2 is SMNVEV (reference sequence). This CDR3 comprises 14 residues. The CDR3, as DNA: TGTGCCAGCAGTCCCAAGACTGCCACAGATACGCAGTATTTT. Amino acids: CASSPKTATDTQYF.

The rearrangement links TRBV7-9 to TRBJ2-3, with TRBD2 as a possible D gene (7 bases). Germline V lookup: CDR1 SEHNR, CDR2 FQNEAQ (reference sequence). The CDR3 is made up of 15 amino acids. V lost 2 bases, J lost 5 bases, and 14 bases lay in between. The CDR3 sequence is CASSLSGGPKDTQYF. The DNA for the CDR3 is TGTGCCAGCAGCTTATCCGGGGGGCCGAAAGATACGCAGTATTTT.

The chain recombines TRBV6-6 with TRBJ1-2, with 7 bases lining up with TRBD1. Germline CDR1 MNHNY, CDR2 SVGAGI (reference sequence). The CDR3 spans 13 residues. Unmatched junction bases numbered 7, after V lost 7 bases and J lost 5 bases. The CDR3 region has the DNA TGTGCCAGCAACCCCACAGGGGATTATGGCTACACCTTC. Its protein product is CASNPTGDYGYTF.

The chain carries TRBV11-2 and TRBJ1-4; the match to TRBD1 covers 9 bases. The CDR3 extends over 14 amino acids. The trim removed 5 bases at V and 7 bases at J, leaving 5 bases unmatched. Germline loops: CDR1 SGHAT, CDR2 FQNNGV. In nucleotides, the CDR3 is TGTGCCAGCAGCCAACAGGGGGCGGGTGAAAAACTGTTTTTT. Translation: CASSQQGAGEKLFF.

This clone was seen a single time. CDR3 DNA: TGTGCCAGTAATCCGACAGGGGTAGGGTCACCCCTCCACTTT. It encodes CASNPTGVGSPLHF. The chain carries TRBV19 and TRBJ1-6; 8 nucleotides align to TRBD1. With V trimmed by 7 bases and J by 10 bases, 9 bases remained unmatched. The CDR3 consists of 14 residues. The germline V gene encodes CDR1 LNHDA and CDR2 SQIVND (reference sequence).

The V call is TRBV7-2, the J call TRBJ2-7; 10 bases are a match to TRBD2. The CDR3 is 17 residues long. J gave up 2 bases and V 3 bases, and 10 bases lay outside the gene matches. In germline, CDR1 is SGHTA, CDR2 FQGNSA. In DNA, the CDR3 is TGTGCCAGCAGCTTCCAGAGACTAGCGGGCTCCGCCTACGAGCAGTACTTC. It is translated as CASSFQRLAGSAYEQYF.

The rearrangement links TRBV10-3 to TRBJ2-5; 7 bases match TRBD1. CDR1 ENHRY and CDR2 SYGVKD come from the germline V gene. The CDR3 extends over 14 amino acids. V dropped 0 bases and J dropped 6; count of bases not matched to a gene: 4. The CDR3 protein is CAISESEGAQTQYF. As DNA, the CDR3 is TGTGCCATCAGTGAGTCTGAGGGGGCCCAGACCCAGTACTTC.

The chain employs TRBV11-2 and TRBJ2-7; D gene uncertain. Germline V CDR1 and CDR2: SGHAT, FQNNGV. Trimming cost V 4 bases and J 3 bases, with 16 bases left between them. The CDR3 runs 15 residues. DNA of the CDR3: TGTGCCAGCAGCTCCTCCAGAGTTCCTAGCTACGAGCAGTACTTC. Its protein is CASSSSRVPSYEQYF.

V usage is TRBV5-1 and J usage is TRBJ2-1; no definite D call. The V gene lost 0 bases and the J gene lost 10 bases, with 11 bases spanning the gap. Germline assignment: CDR1 SGHRS and CDR2 YFSETQ. The CDR3 consists of 13 residues. The CDR3 sequence is CASSLVGAWEQFF. CDR3 DNA sequence: TGCGCCAGCAGCTTGGTGGGCGCCTGGGAGCAGTTCTTC.

The count of this clone is one. The chain recombines TRBV28 with TRBJ1-5; D ambiguous. The CDR3 extends over 15 amino acids. Trimming removed 7 bases at V and 5 bases at J, with 18 bases between. Germline-derived CDR1 and CDR2 are MDHEN and SYDVKM. The CDR3 nucleotides are TGTGCCAGCACCCCCGCCAAGCTCCTCTATCAGCCCCAGCATTTT. It encodes CASTPAKLLYQPQHF.

The V call is TRBV7-3, the J call TRBJ2-1; the match to TRBD2 covers 12 bases. V shed 5 bases, J shed 4 bases, and the junction held 3 bases outside the gene matches. Germline V gene sequence: CDR1 SGHTA, CDR2 FQGTGA. This CDR3 contains 15 residues. CDR3 DNA: TGTGCCAGCAGCCAAACTAGCGGGGGGTACAATGAGCAGTTCTTC. It yields the protein CASSQTSGGYNEQFF.

The chain employs TRBV6-5 and TRBJ1-5; tentatively, D is TRBD1 (5 bases). The CDR3 is 14 amino acids. Germline lookup yields CDR1 MNHEY and CDR2 SVGAGI. V lost 4 bases and J lost 6, with 13 bases in between. CDR3 bases: TGTGCCAGCAGTTTGCGACAGCAGGGTCAGCCCCAGCATTTT. Its protein is CASSLRQQGQPQHF.